The rows below give T cell receptor beta chains drawn from one sample of a study of T cell responses to AZD1222 COVID-19 vaccine. Measured with immunoSEQ multiplex PCR; TCRdb has only the in-frame clones, and not every one. The table shows 70,000 to 85,000 clones, with under 90% occurring only once. This material consisted of peripheral blood, taken 28 days after the second AZD1222 dose. The source is an adult who received the AZD1222 COVID-19 vaccine. CDR3s include the opening cysteine and the closing phenylalanine or tryptophan. Each record gives: D gene, clone size, J gene, V gene, CDR3 DNA, CDR3 protein. A D gene is named only where the DNA matches it firmly. Size is stated for part of the rows, as once, few or many counts, or as a class when the clone is expanded.

>-|-|TRBJ1-2|TRBV20-1
TGCAGTGCTAGTATGGGGCAGGGTAATGGCTACACCTTC
CSASMGQGNGYTF
>-|-|TRBJ1-1|TRBV9
TGTGCCAGCAGCGTAGGACCGATGAACACTGAAGCTTTCTTT
CASSVGPMNTEAFF
>TRBD2|once|TRBJ2-1|TRBV7-9
TGTGCCAGCAGCTTACTGCCGGCTAGCGGGAGCAATGAGCAGTTCTTC
CASSLLPASGSNEQFF
>-|-|TRBJ2-7|TRBV11-2
TGTGCCAGCAGCTCGACCCGACACCTATACGAGCAGTACTTC
CASSSTRHLYEQYF
>-|-|TRBJ2-3|TRBV18
TGTGCCAGCTCACCTATGACACCGGGGGACACAGATACGCAGTATTTT
CASSPMTPGDTDTQYF
>TRBD1|-|TRBJ1-5|TRBV10-3
TGTGCCATCAGTGAGCGGGACAGGACCTATAGCAATCAGCCCCAGCATTTT
CAISERDRTYSNQPQHF
>-|-|TRBJ1-1|TRBV5-1
TGCGCCAGCAGCTTGGCCCTAGGGGACACTGAAGCTTTCTTT
CASSLALGDTEAFF
>-|-|TRBJ1-1|TRBV21-1
TGTGCCAGCATCCTCAGAGGATGGGGGAACACTGAAGCTTTCTTT
CASILRGWGNTEAFF
>-|-|TRBJ1-2|TRBV4-3
TGCGCCAGCAGCCAAGACAGGGGTGGAGGCTACACCTTC
CASSQDRGGGYTF
>-|few|TRBJ1-6|TRBV28
TGTGCCAGCACCCTCGGGGATTCACCCCTCCACTTT
CASTLGDSPLHF
>-|-|TRBJ1-4|TRBV12-3/TRBV12-4
TGTGCCAGCAGTCGGGTCCAGCATGAAAAACTGTTTTTT
CASSRVQHEKLFF
>-|-|TRBJ2-7|TRBV5-1
TGCGCCAGCAGCTTGGCGGGAGAAGGCCACGAGCAGTACTTC
CASSLAGEGHEQYF
>TRBD2|-|TRBJ2-1|TRBV7-3
TGTGCCAGCAGCTACCTGGGACTAGCGGGTCACAATGAGCAGTTCTTC
CASSYLGLAGHNEQFF
>TRBD1|few|TRBJ2-2|TRBV19
TGTGCCAGTAGTCTCCGGGACAGGGATACGGAGCTGTTTTTT
CASSLRDRDTELFF
>-|-|TRBJ1-1|TRBV3-1/TRBV3-2
TGTGCCAGCAGCCAGGGGGCGAATCGAAACACTGAAGCTTTCTTT
CASSQGANRNTEAFF
>-|-|TRBJ1-2|TRBV25-1
TGTGCCAGCAGTGCAGCCGGGGCCTATGGCTACACCTTC
CASSAAGAYGYTF
>-|-|TRBJ2-2|TRBV7-3
TGTGCCAGCAGCCGTGGGACGGCCTTGTTCGCGAACACCGGGGAGCTGTTTTTT
CASSRGTALFANTGELFF
>-|once|TRBJ1-6|TRBV4-2
TGTGCCAGCAGCCCGGGACCGCTGAGCTCCTATAATTCACCCCTCCACTTT
CASSPGPLSSYNSPLHF
>-|-|TRBJ2-7|TRBV28
TGTGCCAGCGAAGCCCGAACCTACGAGCAGTACTTC
CASEARTYEQYF
>-|-|TRBJ2-7|TRBV7-9
TGTGCCAGCAGCTTAGCGGTGCCCCCCTACGAGCAGTACTTC
CASSLAVPPYEQYF
>-|-|TRBJ2-7|TRBV11-2
TGTGCCAGCAGCTTAGATCGGCCAAAGCAGTACTTC
CASSLDRPKQYF
>-|once|TRBJ2-1|TRBV18
TGTGCCAGCTCACCATGGAAAGAAGGCGGAGCGAAGTGGTTCTTC
CASSPWKEGGAKWFF
>-|-|TRBJ1-5|TRBV28
TGTGCCAGCAAAGGGGGGCGCTCAAGGTATAGCAATCAGCCCCAGCATTTT
CASKGGRSRYSNQPQHF
>TRBD2|-|TRBJ2-7|TRBV28
TGTGCCAGCAGTTCAGCCCCTAGCGGGACATCCTACGAGCAGTACTTC
CASSSAPSGTSYEQYF
>-|-|TRBJ1-3|TRBV9
TGTGCCAGCAGCGTAGGTGACACGCATAACTCTGGAAACACCATATATTTT
CASSVGDTHNSGNTIYF
>-|-|TRBJ2-3|TRBV27
TGTGCCAGCAGTACAATCGATCGGGGGGATACGCAGTATTTT
CASSTIDRGDTQYF
>TRBD1|few|TRBJ2-5|TRBV24-1
TGTGCCACCAGTGACCTTGACAGGGGGCGGGAGACCCAGTACTTC
CATSDLDRGRETQYF
>-|-|TRBJ2-3|TRBV5-1
TGCGCCAGCAGCTCCGGACATCCCACAGATACGCAGTATTTT
CASSSGHPTDTQYF
>-|-|TRBJ1-3|TRBV21-1
TGTGCCCCTCGTGCGGGAAACACCATATATTTT
CAPRAGNTIYF
>-|-|TRBJ1-2|TRBV5-1
TGCGCCAGCAGCTTTAATCTCAACTATGGCTACACCTTC
CASSFNLNYGYTF
>-|-|TRBJ2-7|TRBV5-1
TGCGCCAGCAGCTTGGAGAACTCCTACGAGCAGTACTTC
CASSLENSYEQYF
>-|-|TRBJ2-3|TRBV19
TGTGCCAGTAGTATAGCAGCGGGCAGGGAAGGTACGCAGTATTTT
CASSIAAGREGTQYF
>-|-|TRBJ1-1|TRBV10-3
TGTGCCATCAGTGAAGAACGGAACACTGAAGCTTTCTTT
CAISEERNTEAFF
>-|-|TRBJ2-2|TRBV9
TGTGCCAGCAGCGTACTCGACGGTACGAACACCGGGGAGCTGTTTTTT
CASSVLDGTNTGELFF
>-|few|TRBJ1-2|TRBV6-2/TRBV6-3
TGTGCCAGCAGTTATGATGGAACCTATGGCTACACCTTC
CASSYDGTYGYTF
>-|-|TRBJ1-5|TRBV30
TGTGCCTGGAGTGCCGGACTTAATCAGCCCCAGCATTTT
CAWSAGLNQPQHF
>-|-|TRBJ1-1|TRBV28
TGTGCCAGCAGTTTGGGGCACCTTTGGGGGGACACTGAAGCTTTCTTT
CASSLGHLWGDTEAFF
>-|-|TRBJ2-1|TRBV21-1
TGTGCCAGCAGCAAGGCTAGCGGGCCCTACAATGAGCAGTTCTTC
CASSKASGPYNEQFF
>TRBD2|-|TRBJ2-2|TRBV4-2
TGTGCCAGCAGCCAAGAATCCTCGGCTAGCGGGAGTTCCGGGGAGCTGTTTTTT
CASSQESSASGSSGELFF
>-|few|TRBJ2-7|TRBV5-6
TGTGCCAGCAGCCGCAACTCGCGGGGCCCCGGGCAGTACTTC
CASSRNSRGPGQYF
>TRBD2|-|TRBJ2-1|TRBV12-3/TRBV12-4
TGTGCCACCTCTGTTAGCGGGAGAGGGGAGCAGTTCTTC
CATSVSGRGEQFF
>TRBD1|-|TRBJ1-4|TRBV29-1
TGCAGCGTTAATGGACAGGGTGAGAAACTGTTTTTT
CSVNGQGEKLFF
>-|-|TRBJ1-1|TRBV19
TGTGCCAGTAGTAAACGCCCGATGAACACTGAAGCTTTCTTT
CASSKRPMNTEAFF
>-|-|TRBJ1-3|TRBV2
TGTGCCAGCAGTGCGGACAGTGAGATATATTTT
CASSADSEIYF